This T cell receptor (beta chain) was captured in a study of T cell responses to AZD1222 COVID-19 vaccine. Assay used: immunoSEQ multiplex PCR; TCRdb lists only in-frame clones, some missing. The sample shows some 120,000 clones, more than 85% of them seen only once. Whole-study findings and limits: The study found vaccine-associated CD4 TCRs spanning spike, dominant at 160-218 and 743-854. With two AZD1222 doses given, Spike-specific TCR breadth and depth both rose. It was only 6 or 7 AZD1222 recipients who were seropositive at baseline.

With 6 bases clipped from V and 6 bases from J, the junction kept 3 bases outside the gene matches. CDR1 is SGHTA and CDR2 is FQGNSA in the germline V gene. The CDR3 totals 12 residues. With regard to this clone: Its antigen is currently unknown.

V and J are TRBV7-2 and TRBJ2-7; TRBD2 agrees at 9 bases. The clonotype originates from an adult in good health. Sequenced here: peripheral blood, sampled on day 0 of MenACWY control vaccination. As DNA, the CDR3 is TGTGCCAGCAGTAGCGGGAGAAGCGAGCAGTACTTC. Amino acids: CASSSGRSEQYF.